This TCR beta chain was captured in a study of blood T cell repertoires in COVID-19. Overall study context: Sources were T cells, B-cell-depleted T cells, or PBMCs; the material itself was cDNA or gDNA.

The CDR3 contains 14 residues. V was pared by 0 bases and J by 8 bases, with 7 bases of the junction left unmatched. Germline V gene lookup returns CDR1 SGHDT and CDR2 YYEEEE. Cohorts were based on clinical histories the participants reported. Among Cohort 3 donors, those recovered had two negative PCRs, clearance, or symptom resolution. Assay used: immunoSEQ multiplex PCR; TCRdb lists only in-frame clones, some missing. This sample has fewer than 200,000 clones, with 70% to 85% found just once. Material for sequencing was PBMCs or T cells enriched from blood (not recorded which). This TCR derives from a man in his fifties who had recovered from COVID-19. V is TRBV5-6 and J is TRBJ1-2; 7 bases fit TRBD1. CDR3 nucleotide sequence: TGTGCCAGCAGCTTGGAGCATACAGGGGTCGGCTACACCTTC. Its protein product is CASSLEHTGVGYTF. The whole variable domain, remainder taken from reference TRBV5-6 and TRBJ1-2, is DAGVTQSPTHLIKTRGQQVTLRCSPKSGHDTVSWYQQALGQGPQFIFQYYEEEERQRGNFPDRFSGHQFPNYSSELNVNALLLGDSALYLCASSLEHTGVGYTFGSGTRLTVV.